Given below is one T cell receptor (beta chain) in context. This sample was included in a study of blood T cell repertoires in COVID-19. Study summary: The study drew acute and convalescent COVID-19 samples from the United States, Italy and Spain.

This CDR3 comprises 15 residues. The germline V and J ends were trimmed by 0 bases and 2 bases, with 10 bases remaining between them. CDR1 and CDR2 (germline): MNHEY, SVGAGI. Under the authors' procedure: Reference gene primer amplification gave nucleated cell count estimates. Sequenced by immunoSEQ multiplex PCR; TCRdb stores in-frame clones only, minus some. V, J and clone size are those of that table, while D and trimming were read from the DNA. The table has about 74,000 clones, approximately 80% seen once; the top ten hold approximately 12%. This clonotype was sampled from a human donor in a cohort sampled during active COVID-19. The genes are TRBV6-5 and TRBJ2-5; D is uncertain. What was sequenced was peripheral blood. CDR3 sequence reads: CASSYSGWIQETQYF. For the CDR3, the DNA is TGTGCCAGCAGTTACTCGGGCTGGATACAAGAGACCCAGTACTTC.